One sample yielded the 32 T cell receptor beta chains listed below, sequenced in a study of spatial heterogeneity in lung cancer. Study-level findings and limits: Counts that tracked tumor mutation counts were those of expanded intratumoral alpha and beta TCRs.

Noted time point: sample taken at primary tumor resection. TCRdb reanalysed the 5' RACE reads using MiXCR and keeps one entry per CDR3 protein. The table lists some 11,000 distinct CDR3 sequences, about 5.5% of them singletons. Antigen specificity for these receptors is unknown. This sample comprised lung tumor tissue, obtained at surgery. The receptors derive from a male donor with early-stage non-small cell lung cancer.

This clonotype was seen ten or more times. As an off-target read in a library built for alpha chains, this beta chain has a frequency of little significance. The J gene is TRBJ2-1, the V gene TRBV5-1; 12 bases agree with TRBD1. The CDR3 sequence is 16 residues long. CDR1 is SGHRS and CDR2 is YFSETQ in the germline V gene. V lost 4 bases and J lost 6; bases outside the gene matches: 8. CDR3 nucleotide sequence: TGCGCCAGCAGCCCAGGTTGGGACAGGGGGCTCAATGAGCAGTTCTTC. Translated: CASSPGWDRGLNEQFF.

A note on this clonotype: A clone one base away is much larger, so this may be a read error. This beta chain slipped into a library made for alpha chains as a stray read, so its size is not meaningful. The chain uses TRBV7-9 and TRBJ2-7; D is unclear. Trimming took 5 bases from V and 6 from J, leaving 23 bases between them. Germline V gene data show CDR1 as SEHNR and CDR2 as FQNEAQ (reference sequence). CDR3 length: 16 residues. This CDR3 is CASSPSTGFFTGEQYF. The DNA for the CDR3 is TGTGCCAGCAGCCCGTCAACGGGCTTCTTCACGGGCGAGCAGTACTTC. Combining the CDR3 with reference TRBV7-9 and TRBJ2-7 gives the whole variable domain DTGVSQNPRHKITKRGQNVTFRCDPISEHNRLYWYRQTLGQGPEFLTYFQNEAQLEKSRLLSDRFSAERPKGSFSTLEIQRTEQGDSAMYLCASSPSTGFFTGEQYFGPGTRLTVT.

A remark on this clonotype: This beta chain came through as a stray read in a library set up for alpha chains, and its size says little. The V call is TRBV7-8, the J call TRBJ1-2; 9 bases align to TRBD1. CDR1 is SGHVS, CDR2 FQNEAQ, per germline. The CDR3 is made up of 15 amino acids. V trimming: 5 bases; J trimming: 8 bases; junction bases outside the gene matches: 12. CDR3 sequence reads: CASSQGTGSQTGYTF. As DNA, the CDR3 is TGTGCCAGCAGCCAAGGGACAGGGTCCCAAACAGGCTACACCTTC.

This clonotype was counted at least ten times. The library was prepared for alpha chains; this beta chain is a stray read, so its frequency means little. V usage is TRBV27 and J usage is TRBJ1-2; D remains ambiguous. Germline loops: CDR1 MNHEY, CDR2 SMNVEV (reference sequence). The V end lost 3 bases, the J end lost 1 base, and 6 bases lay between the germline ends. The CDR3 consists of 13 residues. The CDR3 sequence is CASSFDRNYGYTF. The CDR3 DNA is TGTGCCAGCAGTTTCGATCGTAACTATGGCTACACCTTC.

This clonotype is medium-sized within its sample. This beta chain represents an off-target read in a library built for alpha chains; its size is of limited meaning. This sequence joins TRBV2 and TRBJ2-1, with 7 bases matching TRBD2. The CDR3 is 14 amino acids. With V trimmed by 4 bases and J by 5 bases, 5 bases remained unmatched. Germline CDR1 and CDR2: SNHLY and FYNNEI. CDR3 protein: CASSVGGSHNEQFF. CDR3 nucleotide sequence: TGTGCCAGCAGTGTAGGCGGGAGCCACAATGAGCAGTTCTTC.

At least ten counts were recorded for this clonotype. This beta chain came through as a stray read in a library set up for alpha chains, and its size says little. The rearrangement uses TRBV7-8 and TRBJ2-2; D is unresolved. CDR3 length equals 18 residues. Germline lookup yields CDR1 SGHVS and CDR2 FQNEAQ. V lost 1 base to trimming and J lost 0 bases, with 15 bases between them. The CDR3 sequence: CASSLDTETYANTGELFF. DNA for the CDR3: TGTGCCAGCAGCTTAGATACAGAAACATACGCGAACACCGGGGAGCTGTTTTTT. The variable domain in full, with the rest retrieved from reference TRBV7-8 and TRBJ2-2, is GAGVSQSPRYKVAKRGQDVALRCDPISGHVSLFWYQQALGQGPEFLTYFQNEAQLDKSGLPSDRFFAERPEGSVSTLKIQRTQQEDSAVYLCASSLDTETYANTGELFFGEGSRLTVL.

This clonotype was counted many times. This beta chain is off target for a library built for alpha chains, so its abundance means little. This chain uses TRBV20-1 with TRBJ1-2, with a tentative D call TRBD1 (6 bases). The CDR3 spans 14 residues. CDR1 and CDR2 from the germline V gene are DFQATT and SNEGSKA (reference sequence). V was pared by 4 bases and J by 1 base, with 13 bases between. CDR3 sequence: CSANRWTDNYGYTF. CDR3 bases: TGCAGTGCTAACCGATGGACAGATAACTATGGCTACACCTTC.

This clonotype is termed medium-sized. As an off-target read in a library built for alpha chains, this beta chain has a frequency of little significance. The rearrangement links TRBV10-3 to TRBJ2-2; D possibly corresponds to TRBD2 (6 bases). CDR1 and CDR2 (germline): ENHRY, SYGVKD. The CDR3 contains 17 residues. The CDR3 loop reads CAIHPQGGAGNTGELFF. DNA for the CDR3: TGTGCAATCCACCCACAAGGCGGAGCGGGGAACACCGGGGAGCTGTTTTTT.

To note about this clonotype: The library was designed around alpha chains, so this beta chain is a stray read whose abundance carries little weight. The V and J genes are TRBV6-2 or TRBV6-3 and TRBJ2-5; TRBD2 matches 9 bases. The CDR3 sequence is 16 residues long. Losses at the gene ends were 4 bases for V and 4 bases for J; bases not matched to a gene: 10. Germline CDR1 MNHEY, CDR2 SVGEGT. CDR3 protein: CASSSSGTSMSETQYF. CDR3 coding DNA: TGTGCCAGCAGTTCATCCGGGACTAGCATGTCAGAGACCCAGTACTTC.

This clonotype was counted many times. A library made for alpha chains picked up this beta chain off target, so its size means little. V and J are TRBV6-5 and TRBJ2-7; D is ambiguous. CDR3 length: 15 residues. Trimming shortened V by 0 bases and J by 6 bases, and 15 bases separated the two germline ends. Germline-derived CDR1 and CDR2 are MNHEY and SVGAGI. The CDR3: CASSYSRRVGFEQYF. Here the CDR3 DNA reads TGTGCCAGCAGTTACTCGCGTAGGGTCGGGTTCGAGCAGTACTTC.

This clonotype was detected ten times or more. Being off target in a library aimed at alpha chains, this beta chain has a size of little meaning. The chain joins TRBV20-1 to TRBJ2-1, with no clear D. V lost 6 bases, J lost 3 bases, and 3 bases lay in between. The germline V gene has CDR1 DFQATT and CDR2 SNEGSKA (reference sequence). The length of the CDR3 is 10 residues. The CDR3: CSARYNEQFF. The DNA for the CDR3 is TGCAGTGCCCGCTACAATGAGCAGTTCTTC.

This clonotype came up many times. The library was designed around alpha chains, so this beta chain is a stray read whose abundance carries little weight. The DNA of the CDR3 is TGCAGTGCTGGAAGGGACGCCGGACTAGCCCACGAGCAGTACTTC. It codes for CSAGRDAGLAHEQYF. The chain uses TRBV20-1 and TRBJ2-7; TRBD2 matches at 8 bases. CDR3 length: 15 amino acids. CDR1 and CDR2 from the germline V gene are DFQATT and SNEGSKA (reference sequence). V trimming: 5 bases; J trimming: 5 bases; junction bases outside the gene matches: 14.

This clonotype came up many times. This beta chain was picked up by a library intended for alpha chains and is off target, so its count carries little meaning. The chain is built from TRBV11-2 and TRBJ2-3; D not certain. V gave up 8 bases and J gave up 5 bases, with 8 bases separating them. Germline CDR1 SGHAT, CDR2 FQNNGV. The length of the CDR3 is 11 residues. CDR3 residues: CASLRQDTQYF. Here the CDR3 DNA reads TGTGCCAGCCTTCGACAAGATACGCAGTATTTT.

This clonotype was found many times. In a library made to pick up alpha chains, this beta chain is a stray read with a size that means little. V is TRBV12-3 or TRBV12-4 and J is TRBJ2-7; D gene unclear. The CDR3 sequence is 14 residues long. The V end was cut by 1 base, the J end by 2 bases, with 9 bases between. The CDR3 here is CASSLGSVTYEQYF. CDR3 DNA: TGTGCCAGCAGTTTAGGGTCAGTTACCTACGAGCAGTACTTC.

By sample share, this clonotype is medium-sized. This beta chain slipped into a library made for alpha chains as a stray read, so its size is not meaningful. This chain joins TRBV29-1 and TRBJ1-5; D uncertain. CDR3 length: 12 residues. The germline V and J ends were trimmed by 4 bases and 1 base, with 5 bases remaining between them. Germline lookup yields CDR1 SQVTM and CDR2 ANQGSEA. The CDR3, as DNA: TGCAGCGTTGGCGACAGCAATCAGCCCCAGCATTTT. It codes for CSVGDSNQPQHF. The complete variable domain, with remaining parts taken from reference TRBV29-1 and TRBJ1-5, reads SAVISQKPSRDICQRGTSLTIQCQVDSQVTMMFWYRQQPGQSLTLIATANQGSEATYESGFVIDKFPISRPNLTFSTLTVSNMSPEDSSIYLCSVGDSNQPQHFGDGTRLSIL.

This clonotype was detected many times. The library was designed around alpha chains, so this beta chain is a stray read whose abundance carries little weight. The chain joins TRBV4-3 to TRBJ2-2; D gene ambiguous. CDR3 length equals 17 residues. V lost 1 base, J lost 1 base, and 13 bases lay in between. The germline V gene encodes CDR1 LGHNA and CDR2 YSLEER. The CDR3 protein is CASSQGGDSLNTGELFF. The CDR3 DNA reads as TGCGCCAGCAGCCAAGGTGGGGATTCCTTGAACACCGGGGAGCTGTTTTTT.

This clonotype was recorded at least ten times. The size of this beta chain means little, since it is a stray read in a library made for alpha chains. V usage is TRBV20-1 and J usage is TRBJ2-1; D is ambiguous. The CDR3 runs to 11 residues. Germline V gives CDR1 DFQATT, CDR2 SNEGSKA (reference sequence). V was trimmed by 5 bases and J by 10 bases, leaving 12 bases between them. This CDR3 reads CSAPRGREQFF. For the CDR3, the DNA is TGCAGTGCTCCACGAGGCAGGGAGCAGTTCTTC.

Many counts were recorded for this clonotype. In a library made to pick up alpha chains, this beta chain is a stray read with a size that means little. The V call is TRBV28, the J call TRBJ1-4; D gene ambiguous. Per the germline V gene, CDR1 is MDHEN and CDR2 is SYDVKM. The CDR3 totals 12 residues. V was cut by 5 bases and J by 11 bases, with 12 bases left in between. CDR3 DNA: TGTGCCAGCAGTCCGGGGTCCGTGAAACTGTTTTTT. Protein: CASSPGSVKLFF.

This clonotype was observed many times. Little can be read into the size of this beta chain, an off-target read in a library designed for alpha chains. The CDR3 DNA reads as TGCGCCAGCAGCTCCGGTTTAACTAGCGGGGGTGTCTACGAGCAGTACTTC. Translation: CASSSGLTSGGVYEQYF. This chain connects TRBV5-1 to TRBJ2-7; the match to TRBD2 covers 11 bases. V shed 3 bases and J 3 bases; nucleotides not matched to a gene: 11. The germline V gene has CDR1 SGHRS and CDR2 YFSETQ. The CDR3 covers 17 residues.

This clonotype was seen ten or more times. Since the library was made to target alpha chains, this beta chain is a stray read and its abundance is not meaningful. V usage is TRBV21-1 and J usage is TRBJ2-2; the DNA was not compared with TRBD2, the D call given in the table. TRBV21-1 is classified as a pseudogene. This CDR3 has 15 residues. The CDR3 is CASSKRLAGTGELFF. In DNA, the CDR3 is TGTGCCAGCAGCAAGAGACTAGCGGGGACCGGGGAGCTGTTTTTT.

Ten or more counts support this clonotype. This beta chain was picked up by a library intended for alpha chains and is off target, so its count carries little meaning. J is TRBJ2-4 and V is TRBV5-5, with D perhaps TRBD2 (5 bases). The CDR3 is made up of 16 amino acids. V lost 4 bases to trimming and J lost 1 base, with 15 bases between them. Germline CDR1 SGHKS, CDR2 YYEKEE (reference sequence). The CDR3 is CASSPGFEKAKNIQYF. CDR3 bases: TGTGCCAGCAGCCCGGGATTCGAAAAGGCCAAAAACATTCAGTACTTC. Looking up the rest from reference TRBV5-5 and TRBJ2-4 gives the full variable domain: DAGVTQSPTHLIKTRGQQVTLRCSPISGHKSVSWYQQVLGQGPQFIFQYYEKEERGRGNFPDRFSARQFPNYSSELNVNALLLGDSALYLCASSPGFEKAKNIQYFGAGTRLSVL.

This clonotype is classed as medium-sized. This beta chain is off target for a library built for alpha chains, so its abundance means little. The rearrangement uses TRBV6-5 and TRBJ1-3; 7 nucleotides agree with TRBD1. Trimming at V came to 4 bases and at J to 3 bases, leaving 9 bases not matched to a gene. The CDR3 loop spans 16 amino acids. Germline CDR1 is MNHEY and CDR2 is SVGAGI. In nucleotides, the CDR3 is TGTGCCAGCAGTTCCCCAGGAGGGGGCTTTGGAAACACCATATATTTT. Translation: CASSSPGGGFGNTIYF.

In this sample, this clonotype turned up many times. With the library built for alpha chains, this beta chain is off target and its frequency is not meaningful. The CDR3 nucleotides read TGTGCCAGCTCCCCGAACCCAAGCGCTGAAGCTTTCTTT. It yields the protein CASSPNPSAEAFF. This sequence joins TRBV18 and TRBJ1-1; D call uncertain. Looked up from germline, CDR1 is KGHSH and CDR2 is LQKENI. The CDR3 extends over 13 amino acids. The ends were cut back, 6 bases at V and 6 bases at J, with 14 bases in the middle.

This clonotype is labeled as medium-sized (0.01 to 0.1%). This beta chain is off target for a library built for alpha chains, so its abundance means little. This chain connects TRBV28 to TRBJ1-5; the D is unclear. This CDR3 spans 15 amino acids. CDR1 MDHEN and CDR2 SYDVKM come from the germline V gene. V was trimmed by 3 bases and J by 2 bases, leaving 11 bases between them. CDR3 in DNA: TGTGCCAGCAGTTTTCGAGGGAAGGGCAATCAGCCCCAGCATTTT. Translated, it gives CASSFRGKGNQPQHF.

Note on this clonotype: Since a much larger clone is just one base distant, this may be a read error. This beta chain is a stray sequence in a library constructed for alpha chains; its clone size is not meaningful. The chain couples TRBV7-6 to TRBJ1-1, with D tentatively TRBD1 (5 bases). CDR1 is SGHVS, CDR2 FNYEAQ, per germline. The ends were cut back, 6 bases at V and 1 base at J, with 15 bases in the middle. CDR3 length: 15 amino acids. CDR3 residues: CASSLQGRSNTEAFF. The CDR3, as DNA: TGTGCCAGCAGTTTGCAGGGCCGCTCGAACACTGAAGCTTTCTTT.

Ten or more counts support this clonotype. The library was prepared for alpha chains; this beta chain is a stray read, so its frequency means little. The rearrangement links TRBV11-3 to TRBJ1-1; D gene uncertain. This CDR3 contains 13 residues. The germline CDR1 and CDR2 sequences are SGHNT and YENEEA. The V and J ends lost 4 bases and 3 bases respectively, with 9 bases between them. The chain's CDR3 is CASSSSRDTEAFF. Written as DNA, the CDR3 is TGTGCCAGCAGCTCTTCCCGGGACACTGAAGCTTTCTTT. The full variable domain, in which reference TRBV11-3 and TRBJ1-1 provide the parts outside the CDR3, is EAGVVQSPRYKIIEKKQPVAFWCNPISGHNTLYWYLQNLGQGPELLIRYENEEAVDDSQLPKDRFSAERLKGVDSTLKIQPAELGDSAVYLCASSSSRDTEAFFGQGTRLTVV.

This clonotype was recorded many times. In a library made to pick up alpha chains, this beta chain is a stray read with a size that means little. CDR3 coding DNA: TGTGCCAGCAGCCAAATAGGACTAGCGGGGGCCGCCTACAATGAGCAGTTCTTC. Protein: CASSQIGLAGAAYNEQFF. The chain has TRBV3-1 and TRBJ2-1, with 13 bases aligning to TRBD2. The CDR3 is made up of 18 amino acids. V lost 2 bases and J lost 2; bases outside the gene matches: 6. CDR1 is LGHDT, CDR2 YNNKEL, per germline (reference sequence).

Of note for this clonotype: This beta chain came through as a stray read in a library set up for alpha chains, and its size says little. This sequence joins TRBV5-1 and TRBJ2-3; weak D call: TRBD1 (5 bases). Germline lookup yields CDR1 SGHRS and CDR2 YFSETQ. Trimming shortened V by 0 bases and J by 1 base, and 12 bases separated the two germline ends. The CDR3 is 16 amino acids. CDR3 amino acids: CASSLVGQSGTDTQYF. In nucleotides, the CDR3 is TGCGCCAGCAGCTTGGTGGGGCAATCGGGCACAGATACGCAGTATTTT.

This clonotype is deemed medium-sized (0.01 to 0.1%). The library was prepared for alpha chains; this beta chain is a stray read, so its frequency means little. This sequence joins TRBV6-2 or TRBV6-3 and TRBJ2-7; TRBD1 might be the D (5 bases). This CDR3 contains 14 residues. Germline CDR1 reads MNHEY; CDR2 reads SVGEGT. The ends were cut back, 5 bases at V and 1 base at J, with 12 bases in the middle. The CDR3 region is CASSRNRKSYEQYF. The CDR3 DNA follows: TGTGCCAGCAGTAGAAACAGGAAATCCTACGAGCAGTACTTC.

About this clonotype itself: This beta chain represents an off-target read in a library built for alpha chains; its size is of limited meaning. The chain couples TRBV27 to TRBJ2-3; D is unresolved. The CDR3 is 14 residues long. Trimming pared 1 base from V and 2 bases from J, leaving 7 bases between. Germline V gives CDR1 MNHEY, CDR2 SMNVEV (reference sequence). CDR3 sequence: CASSLWGNTDTQYF. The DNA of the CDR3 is TGTGCCAGCAGTTTATGGGGAAACACAGATACGCAGTATTTT.

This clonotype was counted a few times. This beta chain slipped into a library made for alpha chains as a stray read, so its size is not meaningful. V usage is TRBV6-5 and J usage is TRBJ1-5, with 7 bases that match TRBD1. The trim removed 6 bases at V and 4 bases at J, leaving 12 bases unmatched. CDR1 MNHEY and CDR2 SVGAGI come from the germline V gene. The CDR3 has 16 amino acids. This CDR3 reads CASSRSRTGLNQPQHF. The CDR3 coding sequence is TGTGCCAGCAGCAGAAGCCGGACAGGCTTGAATCAGCCCCAGCATTTT.

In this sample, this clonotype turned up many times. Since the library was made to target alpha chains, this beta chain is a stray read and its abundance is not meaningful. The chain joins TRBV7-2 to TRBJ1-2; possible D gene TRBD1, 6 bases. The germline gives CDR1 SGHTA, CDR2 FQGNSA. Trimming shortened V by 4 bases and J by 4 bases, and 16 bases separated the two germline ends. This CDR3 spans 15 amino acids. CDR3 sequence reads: CASSSRDIHLYGYTF. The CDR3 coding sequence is TGTGCCAGCAGCTCCCGGGACATACACCTCTATGGCTACACCTTC.